The 7 T cell receptor beta chains below all came from one sample that was sequenced in a study of metastatic and nonmetastatic thyroid tumors (dated by TCRdb to about 2020). The library was obtained by PCR. Sequenced on an Illumina HiSeq 4000. Using fastp trimming at Q25 and MiXCR clonotype assembly, TCRdb reanalyzed the public sequencing data and kept in-frame beta chains. The sample data list some 26,000 clones, and 20% to 25% of these were observed just once. Jointly, the top ten make up around 4.6% of the sample. None of the patients had been given any treatment before thyroid surgery. The sample was adjacent normal tissue. These receptors came from a female donor with papillary thyroid cancer or a benign thyroid nodule (not recorded which). Some clones in this sample may be carry-over from other donors' samples.

In the case of this clone: Other DNA sequences in this specimen translate into the identical CDR3. The genes are TRBV11-2 and TRBJ2-7; the D gene is possibly TRBD1 (7 bases). The germline V gene encodes CDR1 SGHAT and CDR2 FQNNGV. The CDR3 has 18 amino acids. Trimming removed 4 bases from V and 5 bases from J, with 27 bases in between. The CDR3 sequence: CASSSGGRNSQGRNEQYF. The CDR3 nucleotides are TGTGCCAGCAGCTCAGGGGGTCGTAACTCGCAGGGGAGGAACGAGCAGTACTTC.

This clone was counted ten times or more. DNA of the CDR3: TGCAGTGCTAGAATCTCCAGGGAGGGCGTCACCGGGACCCAGTACTTC. Translated: CSARISREGVTGTQYF. The chain carries TRBV20-1 and TRBJ2-5; TRBD2 matches at 7 bases. With V trimmed by 2 bases and J by 7 bases, 16 bases remained unmatched. The CDR3 totals 16 residues. CDR1 DFQATT and CDR2 SNEGSKA come from the germline V gene (reference sequence).

Regarding this clone: Its ends do not fully match the called genes, so a read error is possible. The chain recombines TRBV20-1 with TRBJ1-1; no clear D gene. The V gene's germline CDR1 is DFQATT and CDR2 SNEGSKA (reference sequence). CDR3 length: 12 amino acids. The CDR3 nucleotides are TGCAGTGCTAGAGATGCACAAACTGAGGCTTTCTTT. Its translation: CSARDAQTEAFF.

The chain couples TRBV7-9 to TRBJ2-7; D is unresolved. The ends were cut back, 5 bases at V and 1 base at J, with 12 bases in the middle. The CDR3 consists of 14 residues. Germline CDR1 SEHNR, CDR2 FQNEAQ (reference sequence). CDR3 sequence reads: CASSPSRESYEQYF. For the CDR3, the DNA is TGTGCCAGCAGCCCCTCAAGGGAATCCTACGAGCAGTACTTC.

This clone was seen only a few times. V is TRBV27 and J is TRBJ2-1, with 7 positions matching TRBD2. V lost 5 bases to trimming and J lost 7 bases; unmatched junction nucleotides: 11. The CDR3 extends over 15 amino acids. Germline V CDR1 and CDR2: MNHEY, SMNVEV (reference sequence). In DNA, the CDR3 is TGTGCCAGCAGTATGACTAGCATGATTCGAAATGAGCAGTTCTTC. Protein product: CASSMTSMIRNEQFF.

The V gene is TRBV20-1, the J gene TRBJ1-1; 8 positions match TRBD1. In germline, CDR1 is DFQATT, CDR2 SNEGSKA (reference sequence). The CDR3 sequence is 18 residues long. The junction had 25 bases not matched to a gene; V was cut back by 3 bases and J by 10 bases. CDR3 nucleotide sequence: TGCAGTGCTAGTCACCCGGGGGGGGACAGGTCCGGGGTGATGGGAGCTTTCTTT. It is translated as CSASHPGGDRSGVMGAFF.

This clone was detected many times. This chain joins TRBV5-5 and TRBJ1-4; maybe TRBD1 (5 bases). Germline V lookup: CDR1 SGHKS, CDR2 YYEKEE (reference sequence). With 4 bases removed from V and 3 bases from J, the gap between germline ends came to 19 bases. The CDR3 is 17 amino acids. The CDR3 coding sequence is TGTGCCAGCAGCCAGGCGGTGGGGCGCTTGGCTAATGAAAAACTGTTTTTT. Amino acid sequence: CASSQAVGRLANEKLFF.